These 17 T cell receptor beta chains originate from one sample sequenced in a study of blood T cells in healthy people across ages. The use of a sample-barcoded 5' primer and a J-beta primer mix characterized a second PCR of roughly 6 to 11 cycles. In TCRdb, the 5' RACE reads were re-called with MiXCR into one record per CDR3 protein. The profile shows about 640,000 distinct CDR3 sequences, roughly 41% of them singletons. Sequenced input: blood. These receptors were obtained from an older man in good health.

The CDR3 spells CASSDLRGEGKNIQYF. DNA for the CDR3: TGTGCCAGCAGTGACCTCAGGGGGGAGGGCAAAAACATTCAGTACTTC. The chain has TRBV6-1 and TRBJ2-4; D may be TRBD1 or TRBD2 (7 bases each). The CDR3 is 16 residues long. Deletions cut 3 bases from V and 3 bases from J, with 15 bases between. Germline CDR1 MNHNS, CDR2 SASEGT.

This clonotype was observed a handful of times. The chain joins TRBV7-3 to TRBJ2-5, with D possibly TRBD1 on 6 matching bases. The CDR3 contains 15 residues. The germline V gene has CDR1 SGHTA and CDR2 FQGTGA. Trimming left V 1 base short and J 4 bases short, with 13 bases between. The CDR3: CASSLIAGGAETQYF. In DNA form, the CDR3 reads TGTGCCAGCAGCTTAATCGCTGGGGGCGCAGAGACCCAGTACTTC.

CDR3 sequence (DNA): TGTGCCAGCAGTTTGGGGGCCGGGACAGGGACCTACAATGAGCAGTTCTTC. Protein product: CASSLGAGTGTYNEQFF. This chain joins TRBV12-3 or TRBV12-4 and TRBJ2-1; TRBD1 agrees at 9 bases. This CDR3 contains 17 residues. V shed 3 bases, J shed 2 bases, and the junction held 8 bases outside the gene matches.

The chain links TRBV4-2 to TRBJ2-5; D remains ambiguous. CDR3 length: 13 residues. V shed 0 bases and J shed 4 bases, with 6 bases lying between them. Germline V lookup: CDR1 LGHNA, CDR2 YNFKEQ. The CDR3 sequence: CASSQEDGETQYF. In nucleotides, the CDR3 is TGTGCCAGCAGCCAAGAGGACGGAGAGACCCAGTACTTC.

This clonotype was seen more than once but under ten times. The gene calls are TRBV9 and TRBJ1-3; D uncertain. CDR1 is SGDLS and CDR2 is YYNGEE in the germline V gene. The V gene lost 4 bases and the J gene lost 0 bases, with 11 bases spanning the gap. The CDR3 totals 15 residues. The CDR3 region has the DNA TGTGCCAGCAGCTTCCGCGAGGGCTCTGGAAACACCATATATTTT. The encoded protein is CASSFREGSGNTIYF.

The chain recombines TRBV24-1 with TRBJ2-3; tentative D call: TRBD2 (5 bases). CDR3 size: 17 residues. The ends were cut back, 4 bases at V and 5 bases at J, with 21 bases in the middle. Per germline, CDR1 KGHDR and CDR2 SFDVKD. The CDR3 region is CATSDPTRAALGDTQYF. The CDR3 DNA sequence: TGTGCCACCAGTGACCCCACTAGAGCCGCTTTAGGAGATACGCAGTATTTT.

This clonotype was picked up a small number of times. The chain recombines TRBV6-1 with TRBJ2-7, with a weak D call TRBD1 (5 bases). Per the germline V gene, CDR1 is MNHNS and CDR2 is SASEGT. The CDR3 extends over 15 amino acids. V was trimmed by 2 bases and J by 0 bases, leaving 11 bases between them. The CDR3 here is CASSERGDTSYEQYF. The CDR3 nucleotides are TGTGCCAGCAGTGAAAGGGGCGACACCTCCTACGAGCAGTACTTC.

For this clonotype: A much larger clone is a single base away; this may be a read error. The chain has TRBV20-1 and TRBJ2-1, with a weak D call TRBD1 (5 bases). Germline CDR1 is DFQATT and CDR2 is SNEGSKA (reference sequence). The CDR3 runs to 11 residues. Trimming took 6 bases from V and 9 from J, leaving 12 bases between them. In DNA, the CDR3 is TGCAGTGCCAGAACAGACAGTGAGCAGTTCTTC. Amino acids: CSARTDSEQFF.

This sequence joins TRBV2 and TRBJ1-2, with D hard to call. There are 13 residues in the CDR3. V lost 7 bases and J lost 4, with 13 bases in between. The germline CDR1 and CDR2 sequences are SNHLY and FYNNEI. CDR3 loop: CASNGLTGYGYTF. The CDR3 DNA reads TGTGCCAGCAACGGGCTAACCGGCTATGGCTACACCTTC.

The chain employs TRBV29-1 and TRBJ2-1; 11 nucleotides match TRBD2. The CDR3 length is 15 residues. After removal of 7 bases from V and 1 base from J, the junction contained 6 bases not matched to a gene. Germline V gene sequence: CDR1 SQVTM, CDR2 ANQGSEA. The CDR3 sequence: CSGWTSGRSYNEQFF. In DNA form, the CDR3 reads TGCAGCGGGTGGACTAGCGGGCGTTCCTACAATGAGCAGTTCTTC.

Comments on this clonotype: A read error is possible here, since a much larger clone lies one base away. J is TRBJ1-2 and V is TRBV10-3; possibly TRBD1 for D (5 bases). CDR3 length: 15 amino acids. The V gene's germline CDR1 is ENHRY and CDR2 SYGVKD. CDR3 amino acids: CAISAGTDGAYGCTF. CDR3 nucleotide sequence: TGTGCCATCAGTGCCGGGACGGACGGGGCCTATGGCTGCACCTTC.

The chain recombines TRBV6-2 or TRBV6-3 with TRBJ2-1; D gene ambiguous. Trimming pared 6 bases from V and 11 bases from J, leaving 14 bases between. CDR1 MNHEY and CDR2 SVGEGT come from the germline V gene. The CDR3 loop spans 12 amino acids. CDR3: CASSPLGNKQFF. The DNA of the CDR3 is TGTGCCAGCAGCCCGCTGGGGAATAAGCAGTTCTTC.

The CDR3 loop reads CASSSWTGGGDGYTF. The CDR3 nucleotides are TGTGCCAGCAGCTCCTGGACAGGGGGCGGAGATGGCTACACCTTC. The chain carries TRBV7-8 and TRBJ1-2, with TRBD1 matching over 11 bases. Germline V gene lookup returns CDR1 SGHVS and CDR2 FQNEAQ. Trimming removed 4 bases from V and 6 bases from J; junction bases left unmatched: 7. The CDR3 spans 15 residues.

This clonotype has just a few counts. J is TRBJ2-3 and V is TRBV2; 7 positions match TRBD1. V lost 6 bases and J lost 6; bases outside the gene matches: 9. The germline V gene encodes CDR1 SNHLY and CDR2 FYNNEI. The CDR3 runs 14 residues. CDR3 DNA sequence: TGTGCCAGCAGAGAAAGGGGGCTGGCGGATACGCAGTATTTT. Amino acid sequence: CASRERGLADTQYF. The variable domain in full, with the rest retrieved from reference TRBV2 and TRBJ2-3, is EPEVTQTPSHQVTQMGQEVILRCVPISNHLYFYWYRQILGQKVEFLVSFYNNEISEKSEIFDDQFSVERPDGSNFTLKIRSTKLEDSAMYFCASRERGLADTQYFGPGTRLTVL.

J is TRBJ1-5 and V is TRBV28, with a tentative D call TRBD1 (6 bases). Trimming left V 2 bases short and J 0 bases short, with 14 bases between. Germline-derived CDR1 and CDR2 are MDHEN and SYDVKM. The CDR3 spans 17 residues. The CDR3 DNA sequence: TGTGCCAGCAGTTTAAGGGGGGGGAGGCATAGCAATCAGCCCCAGCATTTT. It codes for CASSLRGGRHSNQPQHF.

The sample holds a few counts of this clonotype. The chain has TRBV28 and TRBJ2-3, with a possible D match to TRBD2 (6 bases). CDR1 and CDR2 (germline): MDHEN, SYDVKM. The length of the CDR3 is 16 residues. V was shortened by 0 bases and J by 0 bases, with 10 bases between the two germline ends. Written as DNA, the CDR3 is TGTGCCAGCAGTTTATGGCCCAGCGGGAGCACAGATACGCAGTATTTT. This gives the protein CASSLWPSGSTDTQYF.

The chain joins TRBV20-1 to TRBJ2-5; D unresolved. The DNA end is more similar to TRBJ2-7, so the J call may be wrong. The CDR3 contains 14 residues. Germline loops: CDR1 DFQATT, CDR2 SNEGSKA (reference sequence). DNA of the CDR3: TGCAGTGCTAACCCTTTTAGGGCCATCGACGAGCAGTACTTC. It encodes CSANPFRAIDEQYF.